The clone carrying this T cell receptor beta chain has a count of ten or more. Its antigen is undetermined. The cDNA came from 5'RACE, which used 10-nucleotide random UMIs. One entry per CDR3 protein, called by TCRdb with MiXCR from the 5' RACE reads. The data hold fewer than 25,000 distinct CDR3 sequences, with roughly 13% observed a single time. This CDR3 comprises 15 residues. Germline CDR1 and CDR2: SEHNR and FQNEAQ (reference sequence). The ends were cut back, 3 bases at V and 4 bases at J, with 13 bases in the middle. Documented time point: technical triplicate 1. This sample is part of a study of neurological immune-mediated disorders. Whole-study results and caveats: In HTLV-1-associated myelopathy, TCR clonal expansion was greatest, whereas multiple sclerosis had the least, falling below healthy controls.

The source is a female donor with HTLV-1-associated myelopathy (HAM/TSP). The chain employs TRBV7-9 and TRBJ2-4; D not resolved. Sequenced: CD4+ T cells from blood. As DNA, the CDR3 is TGTGCCAGCAGCTTCGGCGGAGCTGATAAAAACATTCAGTACTTC. Residues: CASSFGGADKNIQYF.